Sequencing of this T cell receptor (beta chain) was carried out in a study of OX40 agonist ivuxolimab in advanced cancers. Study information: Ivuxolimab is an agonistic anti-OX40 (CD134) antibody, and patients were treated with it. The mean age was approximately 56 years, ranging from 23 to 79, with over 70% of participants male.

Comment on this clone: Its antigen is currently unknown.

Method: immunoSEQ multiplex PCR; TCRdb's copy keeps in-frame clones and lacks some. The sample records tens of thousands of clones, approximately 84% being singletons. Whole-study findings and limits: CD8+ T cells were the subset that, on average, had more expanded clones than CD4+.

The source of this sequence is an adult with an advanced solid tumor such as melanoma, head and neck, liver or kidney cancer. The sequencing used CD4+ or CD8+ T cells sorted from blood, collected in a trial of the OX40 agonist ivuxolimab.

The CDR3 loop reads CASRGQGSEKLFF. Written as DNA, the CDR3 is TGTGCCAGCCGGGGACAGGGGAGTGAAAAACTGTTTTTT. The chain carries TRBV5-5 and TRBJ1-4; TRBD1 agrees at 10 bases. The CDR3 is 13 amino acids. Germline V gives CDR1 SGHKS, CDR2 YYEKEE (reference sequence). V shed 7 bases and J 7 bases; nucleotides not matched to a gene: 4.